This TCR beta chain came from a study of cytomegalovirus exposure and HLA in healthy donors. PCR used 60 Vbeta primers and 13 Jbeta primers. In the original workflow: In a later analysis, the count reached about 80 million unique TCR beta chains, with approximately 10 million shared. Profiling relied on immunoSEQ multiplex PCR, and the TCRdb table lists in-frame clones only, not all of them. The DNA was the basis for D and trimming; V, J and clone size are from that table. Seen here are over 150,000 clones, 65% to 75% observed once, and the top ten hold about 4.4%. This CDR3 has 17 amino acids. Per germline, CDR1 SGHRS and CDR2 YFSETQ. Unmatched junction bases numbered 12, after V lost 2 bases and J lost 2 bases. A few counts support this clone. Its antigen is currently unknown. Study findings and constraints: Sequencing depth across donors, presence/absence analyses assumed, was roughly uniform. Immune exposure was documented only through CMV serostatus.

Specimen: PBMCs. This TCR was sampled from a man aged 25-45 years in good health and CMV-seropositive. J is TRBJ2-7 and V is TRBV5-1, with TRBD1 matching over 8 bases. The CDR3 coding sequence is TGCGCCAGCAGCTTAAGATCGACAGGGGCGAAACCCTACGAGCAGTACTTC. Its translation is CASSLRSTGAKPYEQYF. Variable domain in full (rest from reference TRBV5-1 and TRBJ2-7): KAGVTQTPRYLIKTRGQQVTLSCSPISGHRSVSWYQQTPGQGLQFLFEYFSETQRNKGNFPGRFSGRQFSNSRSEMNVSTLELGDSALYLCASSLRSTGAKPYEQYFGPGTRLTVT.